Detailed here is one TCR beta chain. Its target is unknown. Donors were Caucasian adults residing in Nashville, Tennessee, USA. Measured with immunoSEQ multiplex PCR; TCRdb has only the in-frame clones, and not every one. This table has about 2 million clones, 85% to 95% appearing once. The sample comes from a study of shared clonotypes between healthy human individuals. Study in general: Used for every donor were three CD4 naive, three CD4 memory, two CD8 naive and one CD8 memory plate. General study findings and limits: Sorted-subset sequencing, rarefaction showed, was incomplete despite large depth.

Unmatched junction bases numbered 11, after V lost 9 bases and J lost 5 bases. Per germline, CDR1 SNHLY and CDR2 FYNNEI. The CDR3 has 14 residues. This receptor was taken from a man aged 18-30 years in good health. The V call is TRBV2, the J call TRBJ2-3, with 7 nucleotides matching TRBD2. Sequenced material: naive CD4+ T cells sorted from blood. This sample's subset: CD45RA+ positively selected. DNA of the CDR3: TGTGCCAGGGGACTACCCCAGGAGGGAGATACGCAGTATTTT. This sequence encodes CARGLPQEGDTQYF. Based on the CDR3 plus reference TRBV2 and TRBJ2-3, the full variable domain is EPEVTQTPSHQVTQMGQEVILRCVPISNHLYFYWYRQILGQKVEFLVSFYNNEISEKSEIFDDQFSVERPDGSNFTLKIRSTKLEDSAMYFCARGLPQEGDTQYFGPGTRLTVL.